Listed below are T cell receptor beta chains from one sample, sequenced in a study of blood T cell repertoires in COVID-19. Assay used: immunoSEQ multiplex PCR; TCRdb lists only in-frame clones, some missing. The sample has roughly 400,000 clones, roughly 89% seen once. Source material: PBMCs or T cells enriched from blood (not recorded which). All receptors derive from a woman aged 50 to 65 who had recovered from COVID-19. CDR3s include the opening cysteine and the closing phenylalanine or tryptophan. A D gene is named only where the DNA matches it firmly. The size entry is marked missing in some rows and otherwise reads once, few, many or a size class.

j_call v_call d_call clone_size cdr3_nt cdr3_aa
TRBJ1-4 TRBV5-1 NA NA TGCGCCAGCAGCCCGGACCGCCGAAAGGGGGAAAAACTGTTTTTT CASSPDRRKGEKLFF
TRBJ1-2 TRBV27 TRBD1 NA TGTGCCAGCAGCCCAAAGATCCGAGGGGGCGGCTATGGCTACACCTTC CASSPKIRGGGYGYTF
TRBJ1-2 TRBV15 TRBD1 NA TGTGCCACCAGCAGAGACGGACAGGGGCTGGACTATGGCTACACCTTC CATSRDGQGLDYGYTF
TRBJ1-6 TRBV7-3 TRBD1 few TGTGCCAGCAGCGCGGCAGGGGGCAGGACACCCCTCCACTTT CASSAAGGRTPLHF
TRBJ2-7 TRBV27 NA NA TGTGCCAGCAGTTTATGGCCCACGAGCGGCCAGTACTTC CASSLWPTSGQYF
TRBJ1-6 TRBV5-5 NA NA TGTGCCAGCAGCTTCACAGATAGAGTCTCCTATAATTCACCCCTCCACTTT CASSFTDRVSYNSPLHF
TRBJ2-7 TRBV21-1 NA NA TGTGCCAGCAGCCAGGACAGGGCGGAGTACTTC CASSQDRAEYF
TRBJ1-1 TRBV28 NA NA TGTGCCAGCAGCCGACGGGAAAACACTGAAGCTTTCTTT CASSRRENTEAFF
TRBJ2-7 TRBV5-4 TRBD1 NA TGTGCCAGCAGCCCGATAGGGGGCGGCGAGCAGTACTTC CASSPIGGGEQYF
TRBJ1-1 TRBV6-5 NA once TGTGCCAGCAGTTACCTACAGGGGAACACTGAAGCTTTCTTT CASSYLQGNTEAFF
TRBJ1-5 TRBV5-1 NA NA TGCGCCAGCAGCTTGTCCCCAGGTCAGCCCCAGCATTTT CASSLSPGQPQHF
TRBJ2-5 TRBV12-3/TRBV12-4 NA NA TGTGCCAGCAGTTTAGCGCGGGAGACCCAGTACTTC CASSLARETQYF
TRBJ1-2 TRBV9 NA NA TGTGCCAGCAGCGTAGTGGGGGACAATCCTAACTATGGCTACACCTTC CASSVVGDNPNYGYTF
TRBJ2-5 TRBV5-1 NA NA TGCGCCACAAAACAGGGTTTTGTTCCCGAAGAGACCCAGTACTTC CATKQGFVPEETQYF
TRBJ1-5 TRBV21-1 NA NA TGTGCCAGCAGCAAAGTTCAGTCCAGGGGGCCTCAGCCCCAGCATTTT CASSKVQSRGPQPQHF
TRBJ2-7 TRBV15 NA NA TGTGCCACCAGCAGACCGGGACTCTCAGTCGAGCAGTACTTC CATSRPGLSVEQYF
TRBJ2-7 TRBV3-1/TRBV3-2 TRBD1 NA TGTGCCAGCAGCCATCAGTTTGGGACAGGGGGCGAAGAGCAGTACTTC CASSHQFGTGGEEQYF
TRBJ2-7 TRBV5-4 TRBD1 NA TGTGCCAGCAGCTTACAGGGGGTCGACGAGCAGTACTTC CASSLQGVDEQYF
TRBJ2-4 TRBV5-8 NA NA TGTGCCAGCCGAATCCGGGACATACTAGCCAAAAACATTCAGTACTTC CASRIRDILAKNIQYF
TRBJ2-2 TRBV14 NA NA TGTGCCAGCAGCCCTATCTATCCCGGGAACACCGGGGAGCTGTTTTTT CASSPIYPGNTGELFF
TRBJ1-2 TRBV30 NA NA TGTGCCCGGGGGAGGGAATCGATAAACTATGGCTACACCTTC CARGRESINYGYTF
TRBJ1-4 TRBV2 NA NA TGTGCCAGCAGTGGGGTTCGGCAGGGGAATGAAAAACTGTTTTTT CASSGVRQGNEKLFF
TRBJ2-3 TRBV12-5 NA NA TGTGCTAGTGGTTTGGACAGTCGTCGGTATTTT CASGLDSRRYF
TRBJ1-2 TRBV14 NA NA TGTGCCAGCAGCCAAGTGGGTAGCGGAGGCTACACCTTC CASSQVGSGGYTF
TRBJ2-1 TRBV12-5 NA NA TGTGCTAGTGGTTTGGGTTTATACAATGAGCAGTTCTTC CASGLGLYNEQFF
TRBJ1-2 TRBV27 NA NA TGTGCCAGCAGCCCTGAGGGTTATGGCTACACCTTC CASSPEGYGYTF
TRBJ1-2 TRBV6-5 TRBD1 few TGTGCCAGCATCGAACATAGGGACAGGACTATCGGCTACACCTTC CASIEHRDRTIGYTF
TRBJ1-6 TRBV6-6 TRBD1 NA TGTGCCAGCAGTTACCTAGACAGGGAGTCACCCCTCCACTTT CASSYLDRESPLHF
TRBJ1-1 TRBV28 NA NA TGTGCCAGCAGTATTCCAAACACTGAAGCTTTCTTT CASSIPNTEAFF
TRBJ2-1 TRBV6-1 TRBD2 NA TGTGCCAGCAGTCTGACTAGCACCACCTACAATGAGCAGTTCTTC CASSLTSTTYNEQFF
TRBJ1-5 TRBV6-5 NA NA TGTGCCAGCAGGGTACTGAACGGGGTGCAGCCCCAGCATTTT CASRVLNGVQPQHF
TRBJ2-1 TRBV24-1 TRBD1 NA TGTGCCACCAGTGATTTCGGGACAGGGGGTGAGCAGTTCTTC CATSDFGTGGEQFF
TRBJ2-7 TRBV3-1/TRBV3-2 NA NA TGTGCCAGCAGCTACGGAGTAGCCTACCTCTCCTACGAGCAGTACTTC CASSYGVAYLSYEQYF
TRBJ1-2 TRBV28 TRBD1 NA TGTGCCAGCCTAAGACAGGGCCCCGCTACTGGCTACACCTTC CASLRQGPATGYTF
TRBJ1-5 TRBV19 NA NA TGTGCCAGTAGTATAGATTCAGGGGAAAACCAGCCCCAGCATTTT CASSIDSGENQPQHF
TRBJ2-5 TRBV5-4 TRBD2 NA TGTGCCAGCAGCTTGGGGACTAGCGGCCAAGAGACCCAGTACTTC CASSLGTSGQETQYF
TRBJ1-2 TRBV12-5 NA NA TGTGCTAGTGGTTTAGGCAGGGTTTCATATGGCTACACCTTC CASGLGRVSYGYTF
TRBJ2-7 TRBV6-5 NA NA TGTGCCAGCAGGATATCGGGACTTGCACCCTACGAGCAGTACTTC CASRISGLAPYEQYF
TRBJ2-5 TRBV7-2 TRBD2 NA TGTGCCAGCAGCTTACCCGAGGGACTAGCGGGGAACCACCAAGAGACCCAGTACTTC CASSLPEGLAGNHQETQYF
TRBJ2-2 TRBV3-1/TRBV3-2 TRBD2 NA TGTGCCAGCAGTCGGACTAGCGGGGGGTCCGGGGAGCTGTTTTTT CASSRTSGGSGELFF
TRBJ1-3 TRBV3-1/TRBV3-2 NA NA TGTGCCAGCAGCCCCGCGGGGATCTCTGGAAACACCATATATTTT CASSPAGISGNTIYF
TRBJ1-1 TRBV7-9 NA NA TGTGCCAGCAGCGTACAGGGGAACACTGAAGCTTTCTTT CASSVQGNTEAFF
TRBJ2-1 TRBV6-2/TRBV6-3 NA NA TGTGCCAGCAGCTTAGCGAGACCATACAATGAGCAGTTCTTC CASSLARPYNEQFF
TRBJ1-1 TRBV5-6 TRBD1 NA TGTGCCAGCAGCTTGCTAAGGACAGGGGGCTTCCACACTGAAGCTTTCTTT CASSLLRTGGFHTEAFF
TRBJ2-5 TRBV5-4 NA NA TGTGCCAGCAGCGTTTCTCTCGAGACCCAGTACTTC CASSVSLETQYF
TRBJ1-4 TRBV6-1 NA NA TGTGCCAGCAGTGACCCGACAGCCAGAAATGAAAAACTGTTTTTT CASSDPTARNEKLFF
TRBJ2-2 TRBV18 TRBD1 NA TGTGCCAGCTCACCCATACAGGGGACCGGGGAGCTGTTTTTT CASSPIQGTGELFF
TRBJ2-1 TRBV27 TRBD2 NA TGTGCCAGCAGTCTAAGCGGGGGGGAGACCTACAATGAGCAGTTCTTC CASSLSGGETYNEQFF
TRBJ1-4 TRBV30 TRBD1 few TGTGCCTGGAGTTCGAAAGGGACAGGGAAAGAAAAACTGTTTTTT CAWSSKGTGKEKLFF
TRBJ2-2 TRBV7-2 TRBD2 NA TGTGCCAGCAGCCCAAGACTAGCGGGGGACGGTGGGGAGCTGTTTTTT CASSPRLAGDGGELFF
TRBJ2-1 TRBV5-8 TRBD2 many TGTGCCAGCAGCTTACTAGCGGCCTACAATGAGCAGTTCTTC CASSLLAAYNEQFF
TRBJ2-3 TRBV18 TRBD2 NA TGTGCCAGCTCATCCTTAGCGGGTATCACAGATACGCAGTATTTT CASSSLAGITDTQYF
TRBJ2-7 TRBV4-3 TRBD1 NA TGCGCCAGCAGCCTAGAGGACAGGGGGCCAACCTACGAGCAGTACTTC CASSLEDRGPTYEQYF
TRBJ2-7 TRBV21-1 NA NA TGTGCCAGCAGCAAACCAATCAACAGGGGGCATCCCTACGAGCAGTACTTC CASSKPINRGHPYEQYF
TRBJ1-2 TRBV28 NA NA TGTGCCAGCTATGGCCGGGATTTCTATGGCTACACCTTC CASYGRDFYGYTF